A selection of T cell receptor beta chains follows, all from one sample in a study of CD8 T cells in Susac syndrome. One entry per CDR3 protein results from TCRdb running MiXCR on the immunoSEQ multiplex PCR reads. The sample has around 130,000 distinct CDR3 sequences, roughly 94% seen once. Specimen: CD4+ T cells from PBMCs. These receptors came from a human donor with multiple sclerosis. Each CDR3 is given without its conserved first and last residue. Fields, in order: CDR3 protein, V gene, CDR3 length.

ASSGGQGDEKLF | TRBV5-1 | 12
ASSSHTGTSGSETQY | TRBV7-9 | 15
ASSYERAGAVSGANVLT | TRBV6-2/TRBV6-3 | 17
ASRQDRGYGYT | TRBV19 | 11
ASSQYTSGSVGNEQF | TRBV7-9 | 15
ASSPSQGVGMNTEAF | TRBV7-9 | 15
AWSVVPNTEAF | TRBV30 | 11
ASSLQSEETQY | TRBV5-1 | 11
AAGRGYGYT | TRBV12-3/TRBV12-4 | 9
ASNSGVSEAF | TRBV6-2/TRBV6-3 | 10
ASSQARNSGANVLT | TRBV3-1 | 14
ASRGLAVSTDTQY | TRBV7-9 | 13
AWSRGSTEAF | TRBV30 | 10
ASSSGLGYT | TRBV7-9 | 9
SAAEDSRSYNEQF | TRBV20-1 | 13
ASRNRAEGQPQH | TRBV10-2 | 12
ASSSGQGAYGYT | TRBV5-6 | 12
ASKYSSPGRRGSPLH | TRBV6-1 | 15
ASSRTGGRSNQPQH | TRBV6-1 | 14
ASSIHPGRRDYGYT | TRBV19 | 14
AWSKYNEQF | TRBV30 | 9
ASSLGAGYSNQPQH | TRBV5-6 | 14
ASRLGQGEEAF | TRBV7-9 | 11
ASSYSQGYQPQH | TRBV6-6 | 12
ASSNPGGAQF | TRBV7-2 | 10
ASSQEPGSPGELF | TRBV4-2 | 13
ASSQELTMWANEQF | TRBV3-1 | 14